The clone carrying this T cell receptor (beta chain) was counted a few times. Its specificity is not known. These data originate in a study of beta chain features in type 1 diabetes. Of the isolated RNA, all was reverse transcribed, and so the sequenced material was expressed TCRB transcripts. Here immunoSEQ multiplex PCR was the method, and the copy in TCRdb shows in-frame clones only, minus some. The sample holds more than 300,000 clones, roughly 12% seen once. This CDR3 has 14 residues. Trimming removed 4 bases at V and 2 bases at J, with 10 bases between. Germline-derived CDR1 and CDR2 are SGHRS and YFSETQ. Findings of the study overall: Whether TCRB rearrangement is influenced by HLA type went unresolved here. Shorter TCRB CDR3s, moderately but significantly so, were found in Type 1 diabetes patients in all four CD4+ subsets.

The receptor was isolated from a woman under 30 with type 1 diabetes. Sequencing used naive CD4+ T cells from blood. The chain uses TRBV5-1 and TRBJ1-5; D remains unclear. DNA of the CDR3: TGCGCCAGCAGCAACGGGGATGGCAATCAGCCCCAGCATTTT. Its translation: CASSNGDGNQPQHF.